The next 18 T cell receptor beta chains were all read from a single sample in a study of blood T cell repertoires in COVID-19. Only in-frame clones appear in the TCRdb table, and some are missing; sequencing was by immunoSEQ multiplex PCR. Altogether over 250,000 clones are present, 70% to 90% being singletons, with the ten largest covering approximately 12%. The sample was peripheral blood. The source of these receptors is a woman in her sixties or seventies with acute or convalescent COVID-19.

This clone has only one observation. The CDR3: CASTKTGVGRNTEAFF. The CDR3, as DNA: TGTGCCAGTACGAAGACAGGGGTTGGACGGAACACTGAAGCTTTCTTT. V gene TRBV19 combines with J gene TRBJ1-1; 8 nucleotides align to TRBD1. Germline trimming cut 7 bases from V and 1 base from J; bases unmatched to any gene: 11. The CDR3 totals 16 residues. Germline V lookup: CDR1 LNHDA, CDR2 SQIVND (reference sequence).

Only a few counts were recorded for this clone. The V call is TRBV9, the J call TRBJ2-2; 9 bases agree with TRBD2. CDR3 length equals 16 residues. The V and J ends lost 3 bases and 4 bases, in that order; junction bases with no gene match: 7. Germline-derived CDR1 and CDR2 are SGDLS and YYNGEE. The CDR3 sequence is CASSGGAGLATGELFF. CDR3 bases: TGTGCCAGCAGCGGAGGGGCGGGACTAGCCACCGGGGAGCTGTTTTTT.

V and J are TRBV7-2 and TRBJ2-7; 7 bases match TRBD1. Per the germline V gene, CDR1 is SGHTA and CDR2 is FQGNSA. The V segment lost 5 bases and the J segment 2 bases; nucleotides outside the gene matches: 9. The CDR3 spans 15 residues. CDR3 amino acids: CASSTRTGIPYEQYF. CDR3 bases: TGTGCCAGCAGCACCCGGACAGGCATACCCTACGAGCAGTACTTC.

The rearrangement uses TRBV28 and TRBJ1-2, with 10 bases that match TRBD1. Germline V lookup: CDR1 MDHEN, CDR2 SYDVKM. The CDR3 is 16 residues long. J gave up 4 bases and V 3 bases, and 8 bases lay outside the gene matches. The CDR3 coding sequence is TGTGCCAGCAGTTTTCCCGGGACAGGGGTGGTCTATGGCTACACCTTC. This codes for CASSFPGTGVVYGYTF.

The CDR3 DNA is TGTGCCAGCAGTCCGGGTCCTGCCTCGAGAGCTTTCTTT. Translating gives CASSPGPASRAFF. V is TRBV6-5 and J is TRBJ1-1; D not certain. This CDR3 is 13 amino acids long. Germline loops: CDR1 MNHEY, CDR2 SVGAGI. With 5 bases removed from V and 10 bases from J, the gap between germline ends came to 17 bases.

The chain recombines TRBV10-3 with TRBJ2-5; 9 bases agree with TRBD1. The V and J ends lost 6 bases and 4 bases, in that order; junction bases with no gene match: 3. This CDR3 region has 13 residues. Germline V lookup: CDR1 ENHRY, CDR2 SYGVKD. CDR3 DNA sequence: TGTGCCATCAGCGGGACAGGGAGAGAGACCCAGTACTTC. Its translation is CAISGTGRETQYF.

The rearrangement links TRBV19 to TRBJ2-1, with TRBD1 matching 10 bases. The germline CDR1 and CDR2 sequences are LNHDA and SQIVND (reference sequence). The V segment lost 0 bases and the J segment 3 bases; nucleotides outside the gene matches: 5. This CDR3 contains 17 residues. The CDR3, as DNA: TGTGCCAGTAGTATAGATGGGACAGGGGAAAACTACAATGAGCAGTTCTTC. Translation gives CASSIDGTGENYNEQFF. The variable domain in full, with the rest retrieved from reference TRBV19 and TRBJ2-1, is DGGITQSPKYLFRKEGQNVTLSCEQNLNHDAMYWYRQDPGQGLRLIYYSQIVNDFQKGDIAEGYSVSREKKESFPLTVTSAQKNPTAFYLCASSIDGTGENYNEQFFGPGTRLTVL.

The chain carries TRBV3-1 (or the pseudogene TRBV3-2) and TRBJ1-1; D perhaps matches TRBD1 (6 bases). The CDR3 has 17 amino acids. Germline CDR1 LGHDT, CDR2 YNNKEL (reference sequence). V gave up 0 bases and J gave up 5 bases, with 19 bases separating them. The CDR3 DNA reads TGTGCCAGCAGCCAAGACGGGGTCGGGGGGCATCTGACTGAAGCTTTCTTT. This codes for CASSQDGVGGHLTEAFF.

This clone was detected once. V and J are TRBV7-8 and TRBJ2-5; 10 positions match TRBD2. The CDR3 length is 15 residues. CDR1 SGHVS and CDR2 FQNEAQ come from the germline V gene. V shed 1 base and J 3 bases; nucleotides not matched to a gene: 2. This chain's CDR3 is CASSLVTSGKETQYF. The CDR3 DNA follows: TGTGCCAGCAGCTTAGTTACTAGCGGGAAAGAGACCCAGTACTTC.

The CDR3 protein is CASSPTGSNSPLHF. In DNA form, the CDR3 reads TGTGCCAGCAGTCCGACAGGGTCAAATTCACCCCTCCACTTT. The rearrangement uses TRBV27 and TRBJ1-6, with 7 bases identical to TRBD1. V shed 5 bases and J 7 bases; nucleotides not matched to a gene: 5. The CDR3 runs 14 residues. Germline CDR1 reads MNHEY; CDR2 reads SMNVEV (reference sequence).

This clone has just a few counts. This CDR3 is also generated by other DNA sequences in the sample. This rearrangement joins TRBV12-3 or TRBV12-4 to TRBJ1-4, with 7 bases lining up with TRBD1. V lost 1 base, J lost 8 bases, and 1 base stayed unmatched. This CDR3 has 13 residues. The CDR3 DNA is TGTGCCAGCAGTTTAGGAGGGGGCGAAAAACTGTTTTTT. Translating it yields CASSLGGGEKLFF.

The chain links TRBV5-1 to TRBJ2-4; tentative D call: TRBD1 (6 bases). CDR3 length: 16 amino acids. CDR1 and CDR2 from the germline V gene are SGHRS and YFSETQ. Trimming removed 0 bases from V and 3 bases from J, with 13 bases in between. This chain's CDR3 is CASSLEVGQRKNIQYF. The CDR3 region has the DNA TGCGCCAGCAGCTTGGAGGTGGGACAACGCAAAAACATTCAGTACTTC.

The genes are TRBV12-3 or TRBV12-4 and TRBJ2-1; 11 bases map to TRBD1. The CDR3 runs 13 residues. J gave up 7 bases and V 6 bases, and 2 bases lay outside the gene matches. The CDR3 DNA reads as TGTGCCAGCAGGGACAGGGGGCGGAATGAGCAGTTCTTC. Translation gives CASRDRGRNEQFF.

This clone was seen once. This chain links TRBV18 with TRBJ1-1; 8 bases match TRBD1. V was clipped by 0 bases and J by 1 base; unmatched bases: 1. CDR3 length: 15 residues. Germline CDR1 KGHSH, CDR2 LQKENI. The CDR3 DNA sequence: TGTGCCAGCTCACCACCGACAGGGGCGAACACTGAAGCTTTCTTT. The encoded protein is CASSPPTGANTEAFF.

The gene calls are TRBV28 and TRBJ1-1, with no clear D. Germline assignment: CDR1 MDHEN and CDR2 SYDVKM. The CDR3 length is 14 residues. V lost 7 bases to trimming and J lost 0 bases, with 12 bases between them. CDR3 DNA sequence: TGTGCCAGCAAAGTCGAGGGAATGAACACTGAAGCTTTCTTT. Amino acid sequence: CASKVEGMNTEAFF.

The chain employs TRBV2 and TRBJ2-3; 7 positions agree with TRBD2. The CDR3 has 15 amino acids. V lost 8 bases to trimming and J lost 4 bases; unmatched junction nucleotides: 12. Germline V gives CDR1 SNHLY, CDR2 FYNNEI. In DNA, the CDR3 is TGTGCCAGCTCCCTGGGGGGGGAGAACCCAGATACGCAGTATTTT. As protein: CASSLGGENPDTQYF.

The chain uses TRBV6-5 and TRBJ2-6; weak D call: TRBD2 (6 bases). The CDR3 loop spans 15 amino acids. V was cut by 6 bases and J by 0 bases, with 9 bases left in between. Germline loops: CDR1 MNHEY, CDR2 SVGAGI. CDR3 residues: CASSRGTSGANVLTF. The CDR3 DNA reads TGTGCCAGCAGCCGGGGGACCTCTGGGGCCAACGTCCTGACTTTC.

This chain connects TRBV7-9 to TRBJ1-5, with a possible D match to TRBD1 (6 bases). Between the trimmed V and J ends, which lost 3 bases and 8 bases, there was a span of 20 bases. Germline-derived CDR1 and CDR2 are SEHNR and FQNEAQ (reference sequence). This CDR3 contains 16 residues. In nucleotides, the CDR3 is TGTGCCAGCAGCTTGGGCTTGGGAGGGGGGACTGAGCCCCAGCATTTT. Translated, it gives CASSLGLGGGTEPQHF.